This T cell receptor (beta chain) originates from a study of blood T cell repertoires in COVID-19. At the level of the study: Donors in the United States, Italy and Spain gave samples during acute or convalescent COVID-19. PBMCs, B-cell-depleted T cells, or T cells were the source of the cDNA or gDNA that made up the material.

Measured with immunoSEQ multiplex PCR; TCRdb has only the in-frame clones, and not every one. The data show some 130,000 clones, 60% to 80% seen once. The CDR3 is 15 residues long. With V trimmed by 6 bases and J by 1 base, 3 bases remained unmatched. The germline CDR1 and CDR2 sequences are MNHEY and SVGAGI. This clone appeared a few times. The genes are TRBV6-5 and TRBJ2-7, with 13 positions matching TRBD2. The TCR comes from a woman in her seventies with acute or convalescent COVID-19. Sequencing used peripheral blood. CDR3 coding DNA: TGTGCCAGCAGCCCGGGACTAGCGGGGTCCTACGAGCAGTACTTC. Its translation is CASSPGLAGSYEQYF.